The 19 T cell receptor beta chains presented below share a single source sample, sequenced in a study of regulatory T cells in long-lasting Graves disease. iRepertoire HTBI primers and Arm-PCR of CDR3 regions built TCR beta libraries. TCRdb re-called the multiplex PCR reads through MiXCR, storing one row per CDR3 protein. The table has roughly 450,000 distinct CDR3 sequences, more than 20% seen once. Indicated time point: persistent/refractory GD, antithyroid drugs over 5 years with positive TRAb. With RNA extracted from PBMCs as input, the TCR library was made. This sample comprised peripheral blood mononuclear cells (PBMCs), obtained when the disease was refractory, from a patient treated with antithyroid drugs. Receptors were obtained from a female donor with Graves disease.

The chain's CDR3 is CASSQRTGGGASEQYF. CDR3 DNA sequence: TGTGCCAGCAGCCAGCGGACAGGGGGCGGTGCATCCGAGCAGTACTTC. V usage is TRBV3-1 and J usage is TRBJ2-7; 11 bases match TRBD1. The J segment lost 6 bases and the V segment lost 3 bases, leaving 10 bases of the junction unmatched. CDR1 is LGHDT and CDR2 is YNNKEL in the germline V gene (reference sequence). CDR3 size: 16 residues.

This clonotype appeared a few times. The V gene is TRBV10-3, the J gene TRBJ2-7, with D uncertain. CDR3 length equals 12 residues. The germline gives CDR1 ENHRY, CDR2 SYGVKD. V lost 0 bases to trimming and J lost 5 bases, with 5 bases between them. CDR3 DNA sequence: TGTGCCATCAGTGAGTCTGTCGACGAGCAGTACTTC. Translated, it gives CAISESVDEQYF.

This chain uses TRBV14 with TRBJ1-5, with D unresolved. The CDR3 has 17 residues. The V gene's germline CDR1 is SGHDN and CDR2 FVKESK. V was trimmed by 0 bases and J by 2 bases, leaving 14 bases between them. CDR3 sequence reads: CASSQDVEGGCNQPQHF. The DNA for the CDR3 is TGTGCCAGCAGCCAAGACGTGGAGGGAGGCTGCAATCAGCCCCAGCATTTT.

The chain links TRBV25-1 to TRBJ2-2; D gene unclear. This CDR3 is 16 amino acids long. CDR1 is MGHDK, CDR2 SYGVNS, per germline. Trimming pared 2 bases from V and 0 bases from J, leaving 10 bases between. The CDR3 DNA reads TGTGCCAGCAGTGAACAAGGATTGGCGAACACCGGGGAGCTGTTTTTT. Protein sequence: CASSEQGLANTGELFF.

This clonotype appeared a few times. The chain has TRBV6-2 or TRBV6-3 and TRBJ1-1, with 9 bases identical to TRBD1. CDR1 MNHEY and CDR2 SVGEGT come from the germline V gene. V lost 8 bases and J lost 6; bases outside the gene matches: 10. This CDR3 is built from 14 residues. For the CDR3, the DNA is TGTGCCAGCCTATATCGGACAGGGGTGTCTGAAGCTTTCTTT. It codes for CASLYRTGVSEAFF.

This sequence joins TRBV4-2 and TRBJ2-7; 11 bases fit TRBD2. The germline CDR1 and CDR2 sequences are LGHNA and YNFKEQ. The CDR3 is made up of 16 amino acids. With V trimmed by 1 base and J by 1 base, 3 bases remained unmatched. CDR3 sequence: CASSQALAGESYEQYF. Written as DNA, the CDR3 is TGTGCCAGCAGCCAAGCACTAGCGGGAGAATCCTACGAGCAGTACTTC.

Only a few counts were recorded for this clonotype. This could be a read error, since a much larger clone is one nucleotide away. The gene calls are TRBV28 and TRBJ2-5; D unclear. CDR3 size: 12 residues. CDR1 is MDHEN and CDR2 is SYDVKM in the germline V gene. CDR3 residues: CAGSLPAQTQYF. The CDR3 region has the DNA TGTGCCGGCAGTTTACCTGCGCAGACCCAGTACTTC.

The chain carries TRBV10-2 and TRBJ1-5; possibly TRBD1 for D (6 bases). Germline V gene sequence: CDR1 WSHSY, CDR2 SAAADI. The V end lost 2 bases, the J end lost 7 bases, and 15 bases lay between the germline ends. The CDR3 extends over 15 amino acids. The CDR3 is CASSESRQARQPQHF. Here the CDR3 DNA reads TGCGCCAGCAGTGAGAGTCGACAGGCCCGCCAGCCCCAGCATTTT.

The chain recombines TRBV3-1 with TRBJ2-1; 14 bases agree with TRBD2. This CDR3 comprises 15 residues. Germline-derived CDR1 and CDR2 are LGHDT and YNNKEL (reference sequence). V lost 5 bases, J lost 8 bases, and 5 bases stayed unmatched. The CDR3 coding sequence is TGTGCCAGCAGCTTTGGGACTAGCGGGAGTCATGAGCAGTTCTTC. Its protein product is CASSFGTSGSHEQFF.

This clonotype turned up a few times. The rearrangement links TRBV29-1 to TRBJ2-7; 9 nucleotides align to TRBD2. This CDR3 spans 15 amino acids. With V trimmed by 0 bases and J by 6 bases, 9 bases remained unmatched. Germline CDR1 SQVTM, CDR2 ANQGSEA. The CDR3 sequence: CSVEEGSSGSFEQYF. DNA of the CDR3: TGCAGCGTTGAAGAAGGTAGTAGCGGGAGTTTCGAGCAGTACTTC.

The chain joins TRBV18 to TRBJ1-1; no definite D call. V dropped 2 bases and J dropped 5 bases, with 15 bases sitting between them. The CDR3 runs to 15 residues. Per germline, CDR1 KGHSH and CDR2 LQKENI. CDR3 sequence: CASSPSFGVGTEAFF. The CDR3 nucleotides are TGTGCCAGCTCACCAAGTTTCGGGGTCGGGACTGAAGCTTTCTTT.

The CDR3 is CSARLVGEQFF. As DNA, the CDR3 is TGCAGTGCTAGACTAGTGGGCGAGCAGTTCTTC. The chain links TRBV20-1 to TRBJ2-1; D gene uncertain. With 2 bases removed from V and 10 bases from J, the gap between germline ends came to 9 bases. CDR1 and CDR2 from the germline V gene are DFQATT and SNEGSKA (reference sequence). This CDR3 has 11 amino acids.

This clonotype was seen at least ten times. The CDR3 nucleotides read TGTGCCAGCAGTCTGCACATCTCGGACACTGAAGCTTTCTTT. This encodes CASSLHISDTEAFF. This chain joins TRBV28 and TRBJ1-1; D uncertain. Trimming took 5 bases from V and 3 from J, leaving 13 bases between them. Germline V gene lookup returns CDR1 MDHEN and CDR2 SYDVKM. The CDR3 has 14 residues.

A few counts support this clonotype. The chain uses TRBV19 and TRBJ2-7; 8 bases are shared with TRBD1. With V trimmed by 1 base and J by 3 bases, 8 bases remained unmatched. The germline gives CDR1 LNHDA, CDR2 SQIVND (reference sequence). This CDR3 is built from 16 residues. CDR3 bases: TGTGCCAGTAGTATAGGAGGCCAGGGGGCTTACTACGAGCAGTACTTC. This translates into CASSIGGQGAYYEQYF.

CDR3 sequence reads: CASSLSEPYEQYF. The DNA of the CDR3 is TGTGCCAGCAGTTTGTCGGAGCCCTACGAGCAGTACTTC. The chain carries TRBV27 and TRBJ2-7; no reliable D call. CDR1 MNHEY and CDR2 SMNVEV come from the germline V gene (reference sequence). CDR3 length equals 13 residues. The ends were cut back, 3 bases at V and 2 bases at J, with 8 bases in the middle.

The V gene is TRBV6-4, the J gene TRBJ2-7, with 7 positions matching TRBD1. CDR3 size: 16 residues. Trimming removed 4 bases from V and 3 bases from J; junction bases left unmatched: 12. Germline lookup yields CDR1 MRHNA and CDR2 SNTAGT. CDR3 in amino acids: CASSAHRQGRGYEQYF. CDR3 coding DNA: TGTGCCAGCAGTGCCCATAGACAGGGAAGGGGCTACGAGCAGTACTTC.

The chain employs TRBV6-2 or TRBV6-3 and TRBJ2-3; D is ambiguous. Per the germline V gene, CDR1 is MNHEY and CDR2 is SVGEGT. Between the trimmed V and J ends, which lost 5 bases and 0 bases, there was a span of 9 bases. The CDR3 is 14 residues long. CDR3 residues: CASSEMRSTDTQYF. As DNA, the CDR3 is TGTGCCAGCAGTGAAATGCGGAGCACAGATACGCAGTATTTT.

On this clonotype itself: One end of the junction does not line up with germline, which may come from a read error. The chain couples TRBV28 to TRBJ2-7; TRBD1 matches at 10 bases. Germline assignment: CDR1 MDHEN and CDR2 SYDVKM. This CDR3 has 14 residues. Written as DNA, the CDR3 is TGTGTCAGCAGACCCCCTGGGACAGGGGAAGAGCAGTACTTC. This sequence encodes CVSRPPGTGEEQYF.

The rearrangement joins TRBV4-1 to TRBJ1-4, with 9 bases matching TRBD1. The V gene end was trimmed by 3 bases and the J gene end by 7 bases; junction bases not matched to a gene: 6. The CDR3 is 15 amino acids. Germline CDR1 reads MGHRA; CDR2 reads YSYEKL. The CDR3: CASSQGQGMGEKLFF. The CDR3 coding sequence is TGCGCCAGCAGCCAGGGACAGGGAATGGGTGAAAAACTGTTTTTT.